This T cell receptor beta chain is drawn from a study of monozygotic twins with cystic fibrosis (dated by TCRdb to the early 2020s). Study-level background: Barcoded libraries were made from roughly 2.7 micrograms of fragmented DNA using roughly 16 PCR cycles. To assess genetic influence on V and J gene usage, the study compared TCR beta repertoires within and across 16 monozygotic twin pairs with cystic fibrosis. Made up mostly of children and adolescents, the cohort included ten female and six male twin pairs ranging in age from 2.0 to 36.4 years, with a median of roughly 9.1 years. On the day of blood sampling, twins were ranked among around 1,000 cohort participants for weight-for-height and for FEVPerc (FEV1 disease centile). Data for three of the twin pairs had already been reported earlier in a different context. Here is what the overall study found, with its caveats: V gene usage was most similar to the co-twin in 13 of 16 pairs, and J usage was most similar to the co-twin in 8 of 16 pairs, which suggests genetic constraints. No association turned up between shared CDR3 numbers and age, concordance or disease severity, and the cohort was small. Nucleotide-identical clonotype sharing was significantly higher within monozygotic CF twin pairs than between unrelated CF individuals (P = 0.000026, Mann-Whitney). Simpson clonality was generally low (median 0.0095), which suggests a naive-dominated repertoire, and clonality was higher in the most severely affected patients.

TCR beta CDR3 regions were amplified by multiplex PCR with the immunoSEQ immune profiling system according to the manufacturer's instructions. An Illumina NextSeq system was used for sequencing. Under the source paper's analysis protocol: The immunoSEQ Analyzer platform handled processing of the sequence data, and clonality was calculated by taking the square root of Simpson's index of productive rearrangements. Similarity in V and J usage was measured by Jensen-Shannon distance, and OLGA was used to compute CDR3 generation probabilities. Shared CDR3 sequences were searched against the immuneACCESS database (August 2020) and VDJdb (December 2020). Not all clones reach the TCRdb copy of this immuneACCESS table, which keeps in-frame sequences only. Checked studies attribute under half of the gap to unresolved V genes and leave the rest unexplained. V, J and clone size derive from that table, while D and trimming were established from the DNA sequence. This sample gives approximately 11,000 clones in total; about 96% of them show up just once. The ten largest clones take up 0.83% of the sample.

The CDR3 contains 16 residues, cysteine and phenylalanine counted. The kept DNA is CDR3 alone, 48 bases in frame from the first base. Relative to germline, V is missing 6 bases and J is missing 3 bases, with 12 bases of the junction outside any gene match. According to the germline V gene (reference sequence), CDR1 reads MNHEY and CDR2 reads SMNVEV. This clone was seen only once. The target of this receptor is not known. No base quality information exists; no much larger clone differs at one position. The twin pairs came from the European Cystic Fibrosis Twin and Sibling Study Cohort, which recruited patients from over 150 CF clinics across 14 European countries. Zygosity and CFTR genotype were confirmed in-house, and zygosity was tested by multiplex PCR of nine short tandem repeat loci. Each twin gave a peripheral blood sample, and clinical parameters were documented on that same day of blood sampling. Genomic DNA was isolated from peripheral blood cells with phenol/chloroform and kept in TE buffer at 4 degrees C.

This receptor was identified in a boy aged 5-17 years with cystic fibrosis. The sample was blood. Recombination connected TRBV27 to TRBJ2-3, with TRBD1 matching 7 junction bases. The DNA sequence is given as TGTGCCAGCAGCCTAGGGACAGTGGGGACGACAGATACGCAGTATTTT. This encodes CASSLGTVGTTDTQYF.